This T cell receptor (beta chain) was sequenced for a study of response to subunit inactivated influenza vaccine (dated by TCRdb to 2016 to 2018). Background for the entire study: The study used deep quantitative T cell receptor repertoire profiling to track responses to a trivalent subunit inactivated influenza vaccine.

This clonotype was observed a few times. Its antigen is unknown. A read error may produce the germline difference seen at one junction end. The CDR3 starts with the cysteine, ends with the phenylalanine, and has 10 residues. Only the CDR3 DNA stays, 30 bases, in frame from base 1. CDR1 and CDR2 are read off the germline V gene (reference sequence) as DFQATT and SNEGSKA. Results the study describes overall, beyond this receptor: It was suggested by the authors that each seasonal influenza vaccination may recruit only a limited number of new T cells.

Receptors were amplified or captured by RT-PCR. Data came from an Illumina HiSeq 2500. TCRdb redid the processing of the public reads, applying fastp at Q25 and MiXCR, and retained in-frame beta chains. Each CDR3 protein appears once, grouped with its most common genes and DNA. The sample table holds roughly 760,000 distinct CDR3 sequences, of which around 21% were seen once. Roughly 10% of the sample lies in the top ten. This chain is built from TRBV20-1 and TRBJ1-2, with the D gene too uncertain to name. The input for sequencing was PBMCs from blood, taken 4 to 6 days after vaccination. The sequence was obtained from a man aged 50 or older who received an inactivated influenza vaccine. Donor details come from another sample of the same person, matched by shared clones. The DNA sequence is given as TGCAGTGCTCCAAACTACGGCTACACCTTC. The encoded protein is CSAPNYGYTF.